This record concerns one T cell receptor (beta chain) sequence. As yet, its antigen is unknown. The sample belongs to a study of cytomegalovirus exposure and HLA in healthy donors. Study-level points and caveats: Rare TCR sequences dominated, though some public TCRs recurred in many donors. About 90% or about 30% of the time was how often most TCR beta V segments were productive, according to an earlier analysis. Later on, analysis showed that most CMV-associated TCR beta chains appeared to be HLA-restricted.

The germline V gene has CDR1 LGHNA and CDR2 YNFKEQ. The CDR3 consists of 19 residues. J was trimmed by 1 base and V by 5 bases; bases with no gene match: 12. Healthy bone marrow donors made up the cohort. This PCR relied on a set of 60 Vbeta primers and 13 Jbeta primers. Here immunoSEQ multiplex PCR was the method, and the copy in TCRdb shows in-frame clones only, minus some. In the table there are 150,000 to 180,000 clones, roughly 84% of which are singletons. The V call is TRBV4-2, the J call TRBJ2-2, with 11 nucleotides matching TRBD2. The origin of this receptor is a woman aged 18-29 years in good health and CMV-seronegative. The sequenced sample was PBMCs. This chain's CDR3 is CASSSQPGLAEENTGELFF. The CDR3 DNA reads as TGTGCCAGCAGCTCTCAGCCGGGACTAGCGGAGGAGAACACCGGGGAGCTGTTTTTT.